A single sample is the source of the 13 T cell receptor beta chains below, sequenced in a study of shared clonotypes between healthy human individuals. Clones were read by immunoSEQ multiplex PCR, and TCRdb kept only the in-frame ones, dropping some. The profile shows around 750,000 clones, over 65% of them singletons. The sequenced material came from memory CD4+ T cells sorted from blood. The subset here: CD45RA-negative fraction. The origin of the receptors is a woman under 40 in good health.

The rearrangement uses TRBV11-2 and TRBJ2-7; D call uncertain. Germline V lookup: CDR1 SGHAT, CDR2 FQNNGV. The CDR3 is made up of 14 amino acids. Trimming pared 6 bases from V and 1 base from J, leaving 13 bases between. The CDR3 nucleotides read TGTGCCAGCAGACGGAGTGGTAGATCCTACGAGCAGTACTTC. Its translation: CASRRSGRSYEQYF.

The chain links TRBV2 to TRBJ2-1; D unresolved. V dropped 7 bases and J dropped 2 bases, with 3 bases sitting between them. The CDR3 consists of 11 residues. CDR1 and CDR2 from the germline V gene are SNHLY and FYNNEI. This CDR3 is CASTAYNEQFF. CDR3 sequence (DNA): TGTGCCAGCACAGCCTACAATGAGCAGTTCTTC.

CDR3 amino acids: CASSLQGMSDTQYF. The CDR3 nucleotides read TGTGCCAGCAGCTTGCAAGGGATGTCAGATACGCAGTATTTT. This chain uses TRBV5-4 with TRBJ2-3, with D uncertain. This CDR3 has 14 amino acids. The V gene's germline CDR1 is SGHNT and CDR2 YYREEE (reference sequence). The germline V and J ends were trimmed by 1 base and 4 bases, with 10 bases remaining between them.

This clone was seen a single time. This chain uses TRBV6-1 with TRBJ2-1; 13 bases are a match to TRBD2. CDR1 and CDR2 from the germline V gene are MNHNS and SASEGT. Trimming at V came to 0 bases and at J to 8 bases, leaving 13 bases not matched to a gene. The CDR3 has 19 residues. In DNA form, the CDR3 reads TGTGCCAGCAGTGAAGCTGTGATGGGACTAGCGGGGAATCGGGATGAGCAGTTCTTC. This codes for CASSEAVMGLAGNRDEQFF.

The CDR3 spells CSVVSVEDQETQYF. Here the CDR3 DNA reads TGCAGCGTTGTTAGCGTGGAGGACCAAGAGACCCAGTACTTC. This chain uses TRBV29-1 with TRBJ2-5; D possibly corresponds to TRBD2 (5 bases). The CDR3 runs 14 residues. The germline V and J ends were trimmed by 4 bases and 0 bases, with 12 bases remaining between them. In germline, CDR1 is SQVTM, CDR2 ANQGSEA. Looking up the rest from reference TRBV29-1 and TRBJ2-5 gives the full variable domain: SAVISQKPSRDICQRGTSLTIQCQVDSQVTMMFWYRQQPGQSLTLIATANQGSEATYESGFVIDKFPISRPNLTFSTLTVSNMSPEDSSIYLCSVVSVEDQETQYFGPGTRLLVL.

The J gene is TRBJ2-3, the V gene TRBV11-2; D uncertain. V shed 1 base and J shed 9 bases, with 11 bases lying between them. The CDR3 runs 13 residues. CDR1 and CDR2 from the germline V gene are SGHAT and FQNNGV. As DNA, the CDR3 is TGTGCCAGCAGCTTAGCTGCTCCCGGGACGCAGTATTTT. It is translated as CASSLAAPGTQYF.

There are a few counts of this clone. The chain is built from TRBV28 and TRBJ2-3; D remains unclear. The germline V gene has CDR1 MDHEN and CDR2 SYDVKM. The germline V and J ends were trimmed by 6 bases and 7 bases, with 14 bases remaining between them. This CDR3 has 13 amino acids. The CDR3 spells CASREELRNTQYF. The CDR3, as DNA: TGTGCCAGCAGAGAGGAGCTACGAAATACGCAGTATTTT.

The genes are TRBV5-4 and TRBJ2-1, with D perhaps given as TRBD1 or TRBD2 (6 bases each). The CDR3 has 13 residues. The germline CDR1 and CDR2 sequences are SGHNT and YYREEE (reference sequence). The germline V and J ends were trimmed by 3 bases and 5 bases, with 9 bases remaining between them. The CDR3 reads CASSYREDNEQFF. The CDR3, as DNA: TGTGCCAGCAGCTACAGGGAGGACAATGAGCAGTTCTTC.

V gene TRBV28 combines with J gene TRBJ1-2; 10 nucleotides match TRBD1. The CDR3 has 15 residues. Germline V gives CDR1 MDHEN, CDR2 SYDVKM. V gave up 6 bases and J gave up 7 bases; unmatched junction bases: 11. CDR3 sequence reads: CASRLRGQGRSGYTF. Here the CDR3 DNA reads TGTGCCAGCAGGCTGAGGGGACAGGGGCGGTCTGGCTACACCTTC.

V gene TRBV28 combines with J gene TRBJ2-6; perhaps D is TRBD1 or TRBD2 (5 bases each). The CDR3 is 14 residues long. Germline V gives CDR1 MDHEN, CDR2 SYDVKM. Trimming pared 6 bases from V and 5 bases from J, leaving 11 bases between. The chain's CDR3 is CASRTEGRANVLTF. CDR3 nucleotides: TGTGCCAGCAGGACTGAGGGGCGGGCCAACGTCCTGACTTTC.

The chain couples TRBV21-1 to TRBJ2-3; the table's D call, TRBD1, was not checked against the DNA. TRBV21-1 is termed a pseudogene. CDR3 length: 18 amino acids. The CDR3 coding sequence is TGTGCCAGCAGCAAGAGGCTCCGGACAGGGTGGGGGGCAGATACGCAGTATTTT. It translates to CASSKRLRTGWGADTQYF.

The V and J genes are TRBV5-4 and TRBJ1-3; D gene uncertain. The CDR3 totals 16 residues. Germline CDR1 and CDR2: SGHNT and YYREEE (reference sequence). Trimming removed 0 bases at V and 0 bases at J, with 10 bases between. The CDR3 nucleotides are TGTGCCAGCAGCTTGGAGGCCCACCCCTCTGGAAACACCATATATTTT. Its protein product is CASSLEAHPSGNTIYF.

The genes are TRBV27 and TRBJ1-2; TRBD1 matches 10 bases. Per the germline V gene, CDR1 is MNHEY and CDR2 is SMNVEV (reference sequence). Losses at the gene ends were 6 bases for V and 8 bases for J; bases not matched to a gene: 6. This CDR3 has 13 residues. The CDR3 is CASSLTGGIGYTF. CDR3 nucleotide sequence: TGTGCCAGCAGCTTGACAGGGGGCATCGGCTACACCTTC.